This T cell receptor (beta chain) came from a study of blood T cell repertoires in COVID-19. About the research overall: T cells, B-cell-depleted T cells, or PBMCs supplied cDNA or gDNA.

Allocation to cohorts depended on clinical history reported by the participants. Produced via immunoSEQ multiplex PCR; TCRdb's table is partial and in-frame only. The data show about 180,000 clones, with roughly 87% seen just once and 1% to 1.5% held by the top ten. Germline CDR1 is MNHEY and CDR2 is SVGAGI. The junction had 8 bases not matched to a gene; V was cut back by 6 bases and J by 7 bases. The CDR3 sequence is 14 residues long. Worth noting for this clone: The sample holds other DNA sequences that translate to the same CDR3.

This TCR derives from a human donor with acute COVID-19. The donor label of this sample is uncertain. The chain links TRBV6-5 to TRBJ1-5, with TRBD1 matching over 8 bases. Sequencing input: PBMCs or T cells enriched from blood (not recorded which). CDR3 loop: CASSTTGGRQPQHF. In DNA form, the CDR3 reads TGTGCCAGCAGCACAACAGGGGGGCGGCAGCCCCAGCATTTT.